This T cell receptor beta chain appears in the sequencing data of a study of shared clonotypes between healthy human individuals. Study-wide findings and caveats: About 5% of naive CD4 clonotypes were shared across several donors. There were few donors, and this limited the genetic and exposure-history diversity represented.

V shed 7 bases and J shed 0 bases, with 10 bases lying between them. This CDR3 has 14 amino acids. Germline-derived CDR1 and CDR2 are MNHNS and SASEGT. Profiling relied on immunoSEQ multiplex PCR, and the TCRdb table lists in-frame clones only, not all of them. In the table there are 700,000 to 950,000 clones, about 97% of which are singletons. CD45RO-negative, CCR7-selected cells formed the naive CD8 fraction, which excluded terminally differentiated effector memory CD45RA+ cells. On this clone itself: Its antigen is not known.

Sample: naive CD8+ T cells sorted from blood. The gene calls are TRBV6-1 and TRBJ2-4; D possibly corresponds to TRBD2 (6 bases). The source of this sequence is a man aged 30 to 39 in good health. CDR3 DNA: TGTGCCAGCATAGGCGGGGCAGCCAAAAACATTCAGTACTTC. It encodes CASIGGAAKNIQYF.